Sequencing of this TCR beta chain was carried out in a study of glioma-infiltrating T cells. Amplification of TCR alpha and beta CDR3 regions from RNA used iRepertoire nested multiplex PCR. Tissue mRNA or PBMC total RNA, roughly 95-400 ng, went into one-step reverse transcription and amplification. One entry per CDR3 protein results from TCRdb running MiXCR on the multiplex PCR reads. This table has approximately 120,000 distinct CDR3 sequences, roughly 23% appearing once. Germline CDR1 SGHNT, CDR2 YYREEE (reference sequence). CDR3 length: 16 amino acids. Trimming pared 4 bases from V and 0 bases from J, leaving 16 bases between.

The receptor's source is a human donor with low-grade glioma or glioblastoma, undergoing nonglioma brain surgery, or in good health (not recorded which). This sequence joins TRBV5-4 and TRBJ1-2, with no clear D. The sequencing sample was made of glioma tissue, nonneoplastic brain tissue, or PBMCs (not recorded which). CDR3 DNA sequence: TGTGCCAGCAGCCCCGGGCCGACCGCAGCTAACTATGGCTACACCTTC. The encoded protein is CASSPGPTAANYGYTF.